Listed below are T cell receptor beta chains from one sample, sequenced in a study of T cells in Graves' hyperthyroidism and ophthalmopathy. Each CDR3 protein is one row after TCRdb ran MiXCR on the multiplex PCR reads. In the table there are under 250,000 distinct CDR3 sequences, over 15% of which are singletons. The material sequenced was blood. The origin of the receptors is a man aged 50-59 years with Graves' hyperthyroidism. Each CDR3 is given with its conserved first and last residue. Fields, in order: V gene, D gene, J gene, clone size, CDR3 DNA, CDR3 protein. The D gene is left open where the match is weak. The listing skips clone size in some rows; elsewhere it reads once, few, many or a size class.

v_gene: TRBV19; d_gene: TRBD1; j_gene: TRBJ1-5; abundance: few; CDR3nt: TGTGCCAGTAGCTCCGGACAGGGGGCCTACCGTAATCAGCCCCAGCATTTT; CDR3aa: CASSSGQGAYRNQPQHF
v_gene: TRBV7-8; d_gene: TRBD2; j_gene: TRBJ2-5; abundance: few; CDR3nt: TGTGCCAGCAGCTTAACAACAGGACTAGCGGAAGAGACCCAGTACTTC; CDR3aa: CASSLTTGLAEETQYF
v_gene: TRBV2; d_gene: .; j_gene: TRBJ1-4; abundance: .; CDR3nt: TGTGCCAGCAGCCTTAATGAAAAACTGTTTTTT; CDR3aa: CASSLNEKLFF
v_gene: TRBV28; d_gene: TRBD1; j_gene: TRBJ2-6; abundance: .; CDR3nt: TGTGCCAGCAGAAAACCCACAGGGGGCGGAACATCCTCTGGGGCCAACGTCCTGACTTTC; CDR3aa: CASRKPTGGGTSSGANVLTF
v_gene: TRBV11-2; d_gene: .; j_gene: TRBJ2-5; abundance: many; CDR3nt: TGTGCCAGCAGCTTAGTATTTAGTGGCGAGACCCAGTACTTC; CDR3aa: CASSLVFSGETQYF
v_gene: TRBV5-1; d_gene: TRBD1; j_gene: TRBJ2-7; abundance: many; CDR3nt: TGCGCCAGCAGCCGAGGACAGGGGGCCTACGAGCAGTACTTC; CDR3aa: CASSRGQGAYEQYF
v_gene: TRBV11-2; d_gene: .; j_gene: TRBJ1-5; abundance: many; CDR3nt: TGTGCCAGCAGCTTAGGGATGGGTAGCAATCAGCCCCAGCATTTT; CDR3aa: CASSLGMGSNQPQHF
v_gene: TRBV30; d_gene: .; j_gene: TRBJ2-1; abundance: many; CDR3nt: TGTGCCTGGAGTGTACGGCGGTACCACAATGAGCAGTTCTTC; CDR3aa: CAWSVRRYHNEQFF
v_gene: TRBV6-1; d_gene: TRBD1; j_gene: TRBJ2-1; abundance: .; CDR3nt: TGTGCCAGCAAGGGGGACAGCAATGAGCAGTTCTTC; CDR3aa: CASKGDSNEQFF
v_gene: TRBV12-3/TRBV12-4; d_gene: TRBD2; j_gene: TRBJ2-7; abundance: many; CDR3nt: TGTGCCAGCAGTCCTCGAGCGGGAGGGCCCAACGAGCAGTACTTC; CDR3aa: CASSPRAGGPNEQYF
v_gene: TRBV5-1; d_gene: .; j_gene: TRBJ2-7; abundance: few; CDR3nt: TGCGCCAGCAGCTTGTCTTCCCAGGGCCGGCAGTACTTC; CDR3aa: CASSLSSQGRQYF
v_gene: TRBV18; d_gene: .; j_gene: TRBJ1-1; abundance: few; CDR3nt: TGTGCCAGCTCACCACCGGGAAGGGCGCCTGAAGCTTTCTTT; CDR3aa: CASSPPGRAPEAFF
v_gene: TRBV18; d_gene: TRBD1; j_gene: TRBJ2-7; abundance: many; CDR3nt: TGTGCCAGCTCACCAACCGGGACAGATTACGAGCAGTACTTC; CDR3aa: CASSPTGTDYEQYF
v_gene: TRBV7-9; d_gene: TRBD2; j_gene: TRBJ2-3; abundance: many; CDR3nt: TGTGCCAGCAGCCCTACGACTAGCGGGAGGGCCCTTACGCAGTATTTT; CDR3aa: CASSPTTSGRALTQYF
v_gene: TRBV12-3/TRBV12-4; d_gene: .; j_gene: TRBJ2-3; abundance: many; CDR3nt: TGTGCCTCCTCTCGGCAGCAAGAGGATACGCAGTATTTT; CDR3aa: CASSRQQEDTQYF
v_gene: TRBV13; d_gene: TRBD1; j_gene: TRBJ1-1; abundance: few; CDR3nt: TGTGCCAGCAGCTTAGGCGGACAGGATTACACTGAAGCTTTCTTT; CDR3aa: CASSLGGQDYTEAFF
v_gene: TRBV7-2; d_gene: .; j_gene: TRBJ2-1; abundance: many; CDR3nt: TGTGCCAGCAGGTCTTTGCGGGAAGACACCTACAATGAGCAGTTCTTC; CDR3aa: CASRSLREDTYNEQFF
v_gene: TRBV20-1; d_gene: TRBD2; j_gene: TRBJ2-2; abundance: few; CDR3nt: TGCAGTGCTAGAGTTGCGACTAGCGGCAGAGGGGGAACCGGGGAGCTGTTTTTT; CDR3aa: CSARVATSGRGGTGELFF
v_gene: TRBV5-5; d_gene: TRBD1; j_gene: TRBJ2-7; abundance: .; CDR3nt: TGTGCCAGCAGCAAGACAGGGGTCTACGAGCAGTACTTC; CDR3aa: CASSKTGVYEQYF
v_gene: TRBV5-1; d_gene: TRBD2; j_gene: TRBJ2-3; abundance: .; CDR3nt: TGCGCCAGCAGCTTCGCTAGCGGGAAGTCGGATACGCAGTATTTT; CDR3aa: CASSFASGKSDTQYF
v_gene: TRBV20-1; d_gene: .; j_gene: TRBJ2-3; abundance: few; CDR3nt: TGCAGTGCTAGGGGGGACAAGTCCCGCGTAGATACGCAGTATTTT; CDR3aa: CSARGDKSRVDTQYF
v_gene: TRBV9; d_gene: TRBD1; j_gene: TRBJ1-1; abundance: many; CDR3nt: TGTGCCAGCAGCGGGACAGGGGCGGGTGAAGCTTTCTTT; CDR3aa: CASSGTGAGEAFF
v_gene: TRBV28; d_gene: .; j_gene: TRBJ2-3; abundance: few; CDR3nt: TGTGCCAGCAACTCCGGGAGCCGCACAGATACGCAGTATTTT; CDR3aa: CASNSGSRTDTQYF
v_gene: TRBV11-3; d_gene: .; j_gene: TRBJ2-7; abundance: .; CDR3nt: TGTGCCAGCAGCTTAGACGCCAGCTCCGACGGGGGGCGAGACGAGCAGTACTTC; CDR3aa: CASSLDASSDGGRDEQYF
v_gene: TRBV5-6; d_gene: .; j_gene: TRBJ1-6; abundance: .; CDR3nt: TGTGCCAGCAGCTTGGGGGGACCGTCGCGTAATTCACCCCTCCACTTT; CDR3aa: CASSLGGPSRNSPLHF
v_gene: TRBV20-1; d_gene: TRBD2; j_gene: TRBJ2-1; abundance: many; CDR3nt: TGCAGTGCTAAAGGGCTAGCGGACTACTCGGGTGAGCAGTTCTTC; CDR3aa: CSAKGLADYSGEQFF
v_gene: TRBV20-1; d_gene: .; j_gene: TRBJ2-7; abundance: .; CDR3nt: TGCAGTGCTAGCAACGTTCCGGAGGGATACGAGCAGTACTTC; CDR3aa: CSASNVPEGYEQYF
v_gene: TRBV7-2; d_gene: TRBD2; j_gene: TRBJ2-1; abundance: many; CDR3nt: TGTGCCAGCAGCTCACTCAGCGGGAGTTCCTACAATGAGCAGTTCTTC; CDR3aa: CASSSLSGSSYNEQFF
v_gene: TRBV28; d_gene: TRBD2; j_gene: TRBJ2-1; abundance: many; CDR3nt: TGTGCCAGCAGTTTCCCCAGAGCGGGAGGCCCCGACTACAATGAGCAGTTCTTC; CDR3aa: CASSFPRAGGPDYNEQFF
v_gene: TRBV11-3; d_gene: TRBD2; j_gene: TRBJ2-7; abundance: many; CDR3nt: TGTGCCAGCAGCTTAGATAGCGGGAGCGAAGGGGTCGAGCAGTACTTC; CDR3aa: CASSLDSGSEGVEQYF
v_gene: TRBV28; d_gene: TRBD2; j_gene: TRBJ2-7; abundance: many; CDR3nt: TGTGCCAGCAGTGACCCGGGGCTAGCGGGAGCGTCCTACGAGCAGTACTTC; CDR3aa: CASSDPGLAGASYEQYF
v_gene: TRBV20-1; d_gene: .; j_gene: TRBJ2-1; abundance: many; CDR3nt: TGCAGTGCTAGTGGTTTCGGCACCGTCGGTTACAATGAGCAGTTCTTC; CDR3aa: CSASGFGTVGYNEQFF
v_gene: TRBV13; d_gene: .; j_gene: TRBJ2-1; abundance: many; CDR3nt: TGTGCCAGCAGCTTTACTGGAGGGGGTGATGAGCAGTTCTTC; CDR3aa: CASSFTGGGDEQFF
v_gene: TRBV29-1; d_gene: .; j_gene: TRBJ2-5; abundance: few; CDR3nt: TGCAGCGTTGCGGCCGAGACCCAGTACTTC; CDR3aa: CSVAAETQYF
v_gene: TRBV2; d_gene: TRBD1; j_gene: TRBJ1-5; abundance: .; CDR3nt: TGTGCCAGCAGCAAGACAGGGATTAGTCAGCCCCAGCATTTT; CDR3aa: CASSKTGISQPQHF
v_gene: TRBV7-2; d_gene: TRBD2; j_gene: TRBJ2-1; abundance: many; CDR3nt: TGTGCCAGCAGCCCCCCGGGACTAGCGGGAGGTAATGAGCAGTTCTTC; CDR3aa: CASSPPGLAGGNEQFF
v_gene: TRBV12-5; d_gene: .; j_gene: TRBJ2-2; abundance: few; CDR3nt: TGTGCTAGTGGTTTGGTACTGGCGGCTACCGGGGAGCTGTTTTTT; CDR3aa: CASGLVLAATGELFF
v_gene: TRBV28; d_gene: TRBD1; j_gene: TRBJ1-2; abundance: many; CDR3nt: TGTGCCAGCAGTTCGACTCGGACAGGGAGCTATGGCTACACCTTC; CDR3aa: CASSSTRTGSYGYTF
v_gene: TRBV7-9; d_gene: TRBD2; j_gene: TRBJ2-2; abundance: .; CDR3nt: TGTGCCAGCAGCCCACCTAGCGGGAGGGCCGGGGAGCTGTTTTTT; CDR3aa: CASSPPSGRAGELFF
v_gene: TRBV14; d_gene: .; j_gene: TRBJ2-7; abundance: .; CDR3nt: TGTGCCAGCAGCACTCGGACAAGAGTCTCCTACGAGCAGTACTTC; CDR3aa: CASSTRTRVSYEQYF
v_gene: TRBV11-3; d_gene: TRBD2; j_gene: TRBJ2-1; abundance: few; CDR3nt: TGTGCCAGCAGCTCGGGAGGAGGGACCTACAATGAGCAGTTCTTC; CDR3aa: CASSSGGGTYNEQFF
v_gene: TRBV5-1; d_gene: TRBD1; j_gene: TRBJ2-5; abundance: .; CDR3nt: TGCGCCAGCAGCCCAGGGTTAACAGGGGCACGGGGAGAGACCCAGTACTTC; CDR3aa: CASSPGLTGARGETQYF
v_gene: TRBV2; d_gene: .; j_gene: TRBJ2-2; abundance: .; CDR3nt: TGTGCCAGCAGACAGGGTTCGAACACCGGGGAGCTGTTTTTT; CDR3aa: CASRQGSNTGELFF